This T cell receptor (beta chain) was recorded in a study of blood T cells in healthy people across ages. Combining a sample-barcoded 5' primer with a J-beta primer mix, a second PCR ran for roughly 7 to 12 cycles. TCRdb reprocessed the 5' RACE reads with MiXCR, giving one entry per CDR3 protein. The table lists over a million distinct CDR3 sequences, about 25% of them singletons. Study findings and constraints: The long-lived group displayed more naive CD4+ cells, plus higher diversity, than the aged donors did. TCR beta diversity correlated strongly with naive T cell percentage.

The CDR3 length is 16 residues. The germline gives CDR1 SGHVS, CDR2 FQNEAQ. V lost 2 bases, J lost 9 bases, and 20 bases lay in between. This clonotype was seen more than once but under ten times. Its antigen is not identified. The same data also contributed to another study, on T cells of mothers and their children.

This clonotype was sampled from a girl aged 2 to 9 in good health. The rearrangement links TRBV7-8 to TRBJ2-1; D is possibly TRBD2 (5 bases). The sample comprised blood. The CDR3 here is CASSLLSRTLFSEQFF. Here the CDR3 DNA reads TGTGCCAGCAGCTTACTTTCCAGGACTCTTTTTAGTGAGCAGTTCTTC.